This T cell receptor beta chain appears in the sequencing data of a study of cytomegalovirus exposure and HLA in healthy donors. Study-level results: According to a later analysis, most TCR beta chains associated with CMV appeared HLA-restricted.

The CDR3 spans 16 residues. V dropped 0 bases and J dropped 13; count of bases not matched to a gene: 11. The germline gives CDR1 SGHNT, CDR2 YYREEE (reference sequence). Comment on this clone: The target antigen is unknown.

60 Vbeta and 13 Jbeta primers were used in PCR. Profiled with immunoSEQ multiplex PCR; TCRdb holds only in-frame clones, not every one. The sample lists about 270,000 clones, 65% to 85% occurring once. The chain carries TRBV5-4 and TRBJ1-6; 9 bases match TRBD1. Sequencing was performed on PBMCs. This receptor was obtained from a female donor in good health and CMV-seronegative. CDR3 sequence (DNA): TGTGCCAGCAGCTTGGGGGGACAGGGACCCTTTCAGCCCCTCCACTTT. This codes for CASSLGGQGPFQPLHF.